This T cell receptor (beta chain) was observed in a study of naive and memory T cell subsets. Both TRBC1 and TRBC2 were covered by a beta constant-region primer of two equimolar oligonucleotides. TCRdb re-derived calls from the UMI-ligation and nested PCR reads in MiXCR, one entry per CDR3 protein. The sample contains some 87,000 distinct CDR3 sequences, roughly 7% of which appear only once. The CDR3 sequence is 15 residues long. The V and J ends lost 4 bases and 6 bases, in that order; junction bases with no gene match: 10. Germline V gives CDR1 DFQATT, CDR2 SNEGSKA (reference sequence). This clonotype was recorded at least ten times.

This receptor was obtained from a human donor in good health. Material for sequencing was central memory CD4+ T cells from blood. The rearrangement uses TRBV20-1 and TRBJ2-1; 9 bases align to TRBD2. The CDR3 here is CSAMRREGLSNEQFF. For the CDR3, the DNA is TGCAGTGCTATGCGGCGGGAGGGCCTATCCAATGAGCAGTTCTTC.